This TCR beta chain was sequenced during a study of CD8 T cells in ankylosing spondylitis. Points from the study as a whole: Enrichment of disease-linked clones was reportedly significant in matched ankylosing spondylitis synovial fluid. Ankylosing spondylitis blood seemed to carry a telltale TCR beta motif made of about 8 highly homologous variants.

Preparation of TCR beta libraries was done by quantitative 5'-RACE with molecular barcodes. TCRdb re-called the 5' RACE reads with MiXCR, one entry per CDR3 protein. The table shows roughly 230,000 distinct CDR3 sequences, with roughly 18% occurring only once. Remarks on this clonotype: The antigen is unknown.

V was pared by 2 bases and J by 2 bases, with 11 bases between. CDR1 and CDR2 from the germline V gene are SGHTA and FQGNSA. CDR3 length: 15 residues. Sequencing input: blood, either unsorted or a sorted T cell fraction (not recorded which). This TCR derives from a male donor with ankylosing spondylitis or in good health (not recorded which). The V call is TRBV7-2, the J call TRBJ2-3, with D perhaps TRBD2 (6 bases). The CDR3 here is CASSLLSGPTDTQYF. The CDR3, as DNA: TGTGCCAGCAGCTTACTTAGCGGTCCCACAGATACGCAGTATTTT. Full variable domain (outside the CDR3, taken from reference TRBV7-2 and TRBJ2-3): GAGVSQSPSNKVTEKGKDVELRCDPISGHTALYWYRQSLGQGLEFLIYFQGNSAPDKSGLPSDRFSAERTGGSVSTLTIQRTQQEDSAVYLCASSLLSGPTDTQYFGPGTRLTVL.